This T cell receptor (beta chain) comes out of a study of control samples from healthy donors and cancer patients. In germline, CDR1 is MNHEY, CDR2 SMNVEV (reference sequence). The CDR3 consists of 13 residues. Trimming took 3 bases from V and 7 from J; bases not matched to a gene: 5. Sequencing used immunoSEQ multiplex PCR; TCRdb keeps in-frame clones, though not all of them. The sample records roughly 170,000 clones, about 90% being singletons. This sequence originates from a woman aged 40 to 50 in good health. The sequencing sample was made of blood. The gene calls are TRBV27 and TRBJ1-1; 7 bases agree with TRBD1. CDR3 amino acids: CASSLSTGSEAFF. The CDR3 DNA follows: TGTGCCAGCAGTTTGTCGACAGGGAGTGAAGCTTTCTTT.